This T cell receptor (beta chain) was retrieved from a study of CD8 T cells in Susac syndrome. The overall study: Patients with Susac syndrome were, at the time of blood collection, therapy-naive, maintained on corticosteroids, or maintained on intravenous immunoglobulin alone.

This clonotype was picked up one time. Random hexamers were used to reverse transcribe an amount of about 0.45 to 1 ug RNA. One entry per CDR3 protein, called by TCRdb with MiXCR from the immunoSEQ multiplex PCR reads. The data show around 200,000 distinct CDR3 sequences, about 94% seen once. The CDR3 totals 14 residues. CDR1 and CDR2 from the germline V gene are SQVTM and ANQGSEA. The germline V and J ends were trimmed by 6 bases and 6 bases, with 18 bases remaining between them. Peripheral blood CD8+ and CD4+ T cells were profiled by TCR beta sequencing. Patients having Susac syndrome satisfied recently defined diagnostic criteria for definite or probable disease.

Material: CD4+ T cells from PBMCs. The chain employs TRBV29-1 and TRBJ2-1; perhaps TRBD1 as D (5 bases). The source is a human donor with Susac syndrome. The CDR3, as DNA: TGCAGCGTGCTGGGGCTGGCCCCCCCCAATGAGCAGTTCTTC. Protein product: CSVLGLAPPNEQFF.